Here is one T cell receptor beta chain with its context. The sample comes from a study of OX40 agonist ivuxolimab in advanced cancers. As for the study in general: An agonistic anti-OX40 (CD134) antibody, ivuxolimab, was used to treat the patients.

Exclusion applied to patients with autoimmune disease history or systemic immunosuppression. Trimming took 1 base from V and 3 from J, leaving 7 bases between them. Germline CDR1 is SGHVS and CDR2 is FQNEAQ. The CDR3 contains 14 residues. Clones were read by immunoSEQ multiplex PCR, and TCRdb kept only the in-frame ones, dropping some. The profile shows tens of thousands of clones, about nine tenths of them singletons. The chain combines TRBV7-8 with TRBJ1-5; no firm D call. The starting material was CD4+ or CD8+ T cells sorted from blood, obtained in a trial of the OX40 agonist ivuxolimab. The sequence came from an adult with an advanced solid tumor such as melanoma, head and neck, liver or kidney cancer. The CDR3 reads CASSLGQINQPQHF. In nucleotides, the CDR3 is TGTGCCAGCAGCTTAGGGCAGATCAATCAGCCCCAGCATTTT.